This TCR beta chain was retrieved from a study of shared clonotypes between healthy human individuals. Positive CCR7 selection of CD45RO-negative cells yielded the naive CD8 cells, and terminally differentiated effector memory CD45RA+ cells were excluded. Profiling relied on immunoSEQ multiplex PCR, and the TCRdb table lists in-frame clones only, not all of them. The data show over 2,000,000 clones, just over 90% seen once. The CDR3 is 14 residues long. The germline gives CDR1 SGHDN, CDR2 FVKESK. The germline V and J ends were trimmed by 3 bases and 6 bases, with 13 bases remaining between them. Sequencing was performed on naive CD8+ T cells from PBMCs. The clonotype originates from a man aged 18-30 years in good health. Some clones in this sample may be carry-over from other donors' samples. The rearrangement joins TRBV14 to TRBJ2-3; perhaps TRBD2 as D (6 bases). CDR3 sequence: CASSQDIREDTQYF. The CDR3 DNA sequence: TGTGCCAGCAGCCAGGACATCCGGGAGGATACGCAGTATTTT.